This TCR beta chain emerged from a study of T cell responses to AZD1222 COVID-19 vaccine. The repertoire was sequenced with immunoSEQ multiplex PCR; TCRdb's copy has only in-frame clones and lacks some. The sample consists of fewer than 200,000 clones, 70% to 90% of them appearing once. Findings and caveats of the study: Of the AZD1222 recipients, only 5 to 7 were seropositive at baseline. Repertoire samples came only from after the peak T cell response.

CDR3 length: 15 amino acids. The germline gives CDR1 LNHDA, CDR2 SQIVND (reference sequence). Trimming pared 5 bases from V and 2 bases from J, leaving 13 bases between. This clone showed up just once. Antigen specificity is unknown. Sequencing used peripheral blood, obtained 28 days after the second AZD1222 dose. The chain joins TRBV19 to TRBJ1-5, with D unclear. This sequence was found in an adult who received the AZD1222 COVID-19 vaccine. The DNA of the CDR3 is TGTGCCAGTAGTCTGACCCAACGGGGCAATCAGCCCCAGCATTTT. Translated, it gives CASSLTQRGNQPQHF.